A selection of T cell receptor beta chains follows, all from one sample in a study of CD8 T cells in ankylosing spondylitis. TCRdb re-derived calls from the 5' RACE reads in MiXCR, one entry per CDR3 protein. The table includes hundreds of thousands of distinct CDR3 sequences, 15% to 20% detected once. What was sequenced was blood, either unsorted or a sorted T cell fraction (not recorded which). The source of these receptors is a male donor with ankylosing spondylitis. CDR3s include the opening cysteine and the closing phenylalanine or tryptophan. A D gene is named only where the DNA matches it firmly. The size field is filled for only some rows; it gives once, few, many or a size class.

>TRBV30|few|-|12|TRBJ2-5
TGTGCCGCGGACTTCACACAAGAGACCCAGTACTTC
CAADFTQETQYF
>TRBV28|-|-|15|TRBJ2-7
TGTGCCAGCAGTTTTTCCAGGGAGAGATCCTACGAGCAGTACTTC
CASSFSRERSYEQYF
>TRBV20-1|-|-|15|TRBJ2-2
TGCAGTGCTCAGGGCCTGCCCAGATCCCCCGGGGAGCTGTTTTTT
CSAQGLPRSPGELFF
>TRBV6-1|few|-|13|TRBJ1-2
TGTGCCAGCAGTGAATGGTCAGGATATGGCTACACCTTC
CASSEWSGYGYTF
>TRBV28|few|-|15|TRBJ2-7
TGTGCCAGCAGTTTGAGAGACACTCTTTCCTACGAGCAGTACTTC
CASSLRDTLSYEQYF
>TRBV28|few|TRBD2|16|TRBJ2-1
TGTGCCAGCAGTTTCCCGACTAGCGGAGGCTACAATGAGCAGTTCTTC
CASSFPTSGGYNEQFF
>TRBV6-1|few|-|14|TRBJ2-5
TGTGCCAGCAGCCTCCTCGGAGCCCAAGAGACCCAGTACTTC
CASSLLGAQETQYF
>TRBV7-9|many|TRBD1|15|TRBJ2-7
TGTGCCAGCAGCTCCTCCATGGGACAGGACTACGAGCAGTACTTC
CASSSSMGQDYEQYF
>TRBV7-9|many|-|13|TRBJ2-2
TGTGCCAGCAGCTTCCCGAACACCGGGGAGCTGTTTTTT
CASSFPNTGELFF
>TRBV7-9|few|-|14|TRBJ2-1
TGTGCCAGCAGCTTAGCGGCAGGGTGGAATGAGCAGTTCTTC
CASSLAAGWNEQFF
>TRBV3-1|-|-|14|TRBJ1-5
TGTGCCAGCAGCCAAGGGGGGGTTCAACAGCCCCAGCATTTT
CASSQGGVQQPQHF
>TRBV7-9|few|-|14|TRBJ2-1
TGTGCCAGCAGCTTACTATCACAGCCCGATGAGCAGTTCTTC
CASSLLSQPDEQFF
>TRBV14|-|-|16|TRBJ2-7
TGTGCCAGCAGCCAAGATAGACTGAAGCTCCTGGACGAGCAGTACTTC
CASSQDRLKLLDEQYF
>TRBV5-1|-|-|14|TRBJ1-5
TGCGCCAGCAGCTTTGGGACGGGGGGTCAGCCCCAGCATTTT
CASSFGTGGQPQHF
>TRBV6-1|-|TRBD2|14|TRBJ2-1
TGTGCCAGCAGTGCCACTAGCGCCCACAATGAGCAGTTCTTC
CASSATSAHNEQFF
>TRBV5-5|-|-|14|TRBJ2-3
TGTGCCAGCAGCTTGAGGCTAGCAGCAGATACGCAGTATTTT
CASSLRLAADTQYF
>TRBV4-3|-|-|14|TRBJ2-5
TGCGCCAGCAGCCAAGAGCGTACACAGAGGACCCAGTACTTC
CASSQERTQRTQYF
>TRBV7-8|-|-|14|TRBJ1-2
TGTGCCAGCAGCTTACGAGAACAGAACTATGGCTACACCTTC
CASSLREQNYGYTF
>TRBV20-1|-|-|14|TRBJ2-1
TGCAGTGCTAGAGCGGGACTCAACCTCAATGAGCAGTTCTTC
CSARAGLNLNEQFF
>TRBV4-3|-|-|15|TRBJ2-1
TGCGCCAGCAGCCAAGATCGAGTGGGAGGTGGTGAGCAGTTCTTC
CASSQDRVGGGEQFF
>TRBV3-1|few|-|13|TRBJ2-7
TGTGCCAGCAGCCATGGGGATGAATACGAGCAGTACTTC
CASSHGDEYEQYF
>TRBV25-1|few|-|16|TRBJ1-3
TGTGCCAGCAGTGAATATATCTTGGCATCTGGAAACACCATATATTTT
CASSEYILASGNTIYF
>TRBV7-2|-|TRBD1|15|TRBJ2-1
TGTGCCAGCAGCTCCCCCGGGACAGGGTTCAATGAGCAGTTCTTC
CASSSPGTGFNEQFF
>TRBV6-2/TRBV6-3|-|-|13|TRBJ2-7
TGTGCCATTAGGAATAGCGGCTCCTACGAGCAGTACTTC
CAIRNSGSYEQYF
>TRBV12-3/TRBV12-4|-|-|12|TRBJ2-1
TGTGCCAGCGGCGCCTACATGGATGAGCAGTTCTTC
CASGAYMDEQFF
>TRBV12-3/TRBV12-4|few|-|14|TRBJ2-1
TGTGCCAGCAGCCCCCCGCATTTTGGGGATGAGCAGTTCTTC
CASSPPHFGDEQFF
>TRBV29-1|-|TRBD2|13|TRBJ2-1
TGCAGCGTTGTATCTAGCGGCCACAATGAGCAGTTCTTC
CSVVSSGHNEQFF